This T cell receptor (beta chain) was sequenced in a study of beta chain features in type 1 diabetes. For the study at large: All samples yielded some 100,000,000 examined sorted cells. General observations from the study: Researchers reported that naive, central memory and Treg TCRB repertoires appeared more similar in patients than in healthy donors. All four CD4+ subsets from Type 1 diabetes patients carried moderately but significantly shorter TCRB CDR3s. Insertion counts at VDJ junctions were lower in type 1 diabetes patients, who also showed more deletions there.

Every isolated RNA sample was fully reverse transcribed, so sequencing captured expressed TCRB transcripts. An average near 3.57 million reads came from naive, central memory and regulatory T cell samples. Libraries were prepared by immunoSEQ multiplex PCR; TCRdb keeps only in-frame clonotypes and omits some of them. The repertoire includes around 310,000 clones, approximately 12% of them detected once, and about 0.015% sits in the top ten. V was shortened by 7 bases and J by 3 bases, with 15 bases between the two germline ends. Germline V gene data show CDR1 as SNHLY and CDR2 as FYNNEI. The CDR3 totals 14 residues. As regards this clone: Antigen specificity is unknown.

The material sequenced was naive CD4+ T cells from blood. The TCR comes from a woman under 30 with type 1 diabetes. The chain joins TRBV2 to TRBJ1-1; no clear D gene. The CDR3 DNA follows: TGTGCCAGCACCCAAAATCTCGGGGACACTGAAGCTTTCTTT. Translated, it gives CASTQNLGDTEAFF.